This is a list of T cell receptor beta chains from one sample in a study of T cells in localized non-small cell lung cancer. The table came from immunoSEQ multiplex PCR; TCRdb's copy has only in-frame clones and leaves some out. Of some 3,000 clones detected, less than 40% appear once; the ten largest clones hold roughly 8.9%. The source was normal lung tissue next to the tumor, collected before any cancer treatment. The source of these receptors is a woman aged 35 to 69 with stage I lung adenocarcinoma. The CDR3 runs from the conserved cysteine through the conserved F or W. Each record gives: D gene, J gene, V gene, clone size, CDR3 length, CDR3 protein, CDR3 DNA. The D gene is left open where the match is weak. Some rows have no size entry. The others give once, few or many, or a class for an expanded clone.

>.|TRBJ1-5|TRBV19|.|16
CASRNHGSYSNQPQHF
TGTGCCAGTAGAAACCACGGGAGTTATAGCAATCAGCCCCAGCATTTT
>TRBD1|TRBJ2-1|TRBV18|few|14
CASSQTGQDNEQFF
TGTGCCAGCTCACAAACCGGACAGGACAATGAGCAGTTCTTC
>TRBD1|TRBJ2-7|TRBV14|.|15
CASSQDDETGDEGYF
TGTGCCAGCAGCCAAGATGATGAGACAGGGGATGAGGGGTACTTC
>.|TRBJ2-4|TRBV28|.|14
CASSGDGRKNIQYF
TGTGCCAGCAGCGGGGACGGACGCAAAAACATTCAGTACTTC
>.|TRBJ1-2|TRBV6-8|medium-sized|17
CASRPGELRGARWGYTF
TGTGCCAGCAGGCCTGGAGAACTGAGGGGCGCACGTTGGGGCTACACCTTC
>TRBD1|TRBJ2-2|TRBV12-5|.|18
CASGLVRGRGFDTGELFF
TGTGCTAGTGGTTTGGTACGGGGCAGGGGGTTCGACACCGGGGAGCTGTTTTTT
>.|TRBJ2-2|TRBV1|medium-sized|16
CASSQVLGLAGPQLFF
TGCGCCAGCAGCCAAGTCCTTGGACTAGCGGGACCTCAGCTGTTTTTT
>.|TRBJ1-2|TRBV18|.|16
CASSPPSSGRGYGYTF
TGTGCCAGCTCACCACCCTCATCGGGTAGAGGCTATGGCTACACCTTC
>TRBD2|TRBJ2-3|TRBV6-8|few|16
CASHGPAGEHSDTQYF
TGTGCCAGCCACGGACCAGCGGGGGAGCACTCAGATACGCAGTATTTT
>TRBD1|TRBJ1-2|TRBV5-1|.|14
CASSLGSTGAGYTF
TGCGCCAGCAGCTTGGGATCTACAGGGGCGGGCTACACCTTC
>TRBD1|TRBJ1-3|TRBV28|.|15
CASSLSGQGGNTIYF
TGTGCCAGCAGTTTATCCGGACAGGGGGGAAACACCATATATTTT
>TRBD1|TRBJ2-7|TRBV28|once|15
CASSSEGQGAVEQYF
TGTGCCAGCAGTTCCGAGGGACAGGGGGCAGTGGAGCAGTACTTC
>.|TRBJ2-5|TRBV6-1|few|13
CASSEVWLETQYF
TGTGCCAGCAGTGAAGTTTGGTTGGAGACCCAGTACTTC
>.|TRBJ1-1|TRBV9|few|13
CASSVDWGPEAFF
TGTGCCAGCAGCGTAGATTGGGGCCCGGAAGCTTTCTTT
>.|TRBJ1-5|TRBV29-1|.|13
CSVADSPNQPQHF
TGCAGCGTTGCGGACAGCCCCAATCAGCCCCAGCATTTT
>.|TRBJ1-2|TRBV19|.|12
CASSMHLYGYTF
TGTGCCAGTAGTATGCACCTCTATGGCTACACCTTC
>.|TRBJ1-3|TRBV19|few|16
CASSIIKGETGNTIYF
TGTGCCAGTAGTATAATCAAGGGGGAAACTGGAAACACCATATATTTT
>.|TRBJ1-3|TRBV11-3|.|15
CASSLEGPPVNTIYF
TGTGCCAGCAGCTTAGAGGGACCGCCAGTAAACACCATATATTTT
>TRBD2|TRBJ2-5|TRBV18|.|16
CASSPTSGRVQETQYF
TGTGCCAGCTCACCGACTAGCGGGAGGGTACAAGAGACCCAGTACTTC
>.|TRBJ1-5|TRBV18|.|13
CASSHRERQPQHF
TGTGCCAGCTCGCACAGGGAGAGACAGCCCCAGCATTTT
>TRBD2|TRBJ2-1|TRBV15|.|15
CATLQNSGTYNEQFF
TGTGCCACTCTCCAGAATAGCGGGACCTACAATGAGCAGTTCTTC
>.|TRBJ2-7|TRBV18|.|15
CASSPESLVSYEQYF
TGTGCCAGCTCACCCGAAAGCCTAGTAAGCTACGAGCAGTACTTC
>TRBD1|TRBJ2-3|TRBV5-1|.|16
CASSTRTGGGTDTQYF
TGCGCCAGCAGCACCCGGACAGGGGGCGGCACAGATACGCAGTATTTT